What follows is one T cell receptor beta chain and its context. A few counts support this clonotype. Its antigen remains undetermined. It has no much larger one-base neighbor in the sample; base qualities were not kept. The data originate from a study of blood T cells in healthy people across ages (dated by TCRdb to 2014 to 2015). As for the study more broadly: In model experiments, template switching captured roughly one uniquely barcoded TCR beta cDNA molecule for every two T cells. Age-related changes in TCR beta repertoire diversity were measured in the study by deep sequencing normalized with unique cDNA molecular identifiers. Four age groups were formed from the donors: young (average 16 years), middle-aged (roughly 38), aged (about 68) and long-lived (82). To avoid experimental bias, donors of different ages were distributed randomly across sequencing lanes. Using the same blood draw, the study looked at two additional independent replicas of 1 million unique cDNA reads for two donors, one aged 18 to 30 and the other aged 80 or older. Overall study results and their limits: Since profiling was done on bulk unsorted PBMCs, naive and antigen-experienced compartments could not be conclusively compared. Because the CMV infection status of the donors was unknown, age-related changes in expanded clonotypes may potentially have been confounded. Estimates of total diversity from one million sequenced T cells were regarded as lower bounds and underestimates. The long-lived group showed more naive CD4+ T cells, fewer expanded clones and increased TCR diversity than the aged group, suggesting age selection. Observed TCR beta diversity per million T cells fell roughly linearly with age, and a significant reduction was already apparent by age approximately 40. There was a strong correlation between observed TCR beta diversity and the percentage of naive T cells measured by flow cytometry.

As encoded in the germline V gene (reference sequence), CDR1 is DFQATT while CDR2 is SNEGSKA. Taken from cysteine to phenylalanine, the CDR3 has 14 residues. The entry retains the CDR3 DNA only, 42 bases that are in frame from base 1. V is pruned by 5 bases and J by 6 bases, leaving 12 bases of the junction without a gene match. Donors were 30 to 45 systemically healthy Caucasian individuals from Russia aged about 6 to 100 years. Ten milliliters of peripheral blood were drawn from each donor into EDTA-treated Vacutainer tubes. Ficoll-Paque density-gradient centrifugation was used to isolate PBMCs, with at least 6.5 million per sample. Total RNA was extracted from PBMCs with Trizol reagent, with at least 5 micrograms obtained per sample. The percentages of naive CD45RAhigh/CD27high T cells were determined by flow cytometry on a PBMC aliquot from every donor. The library was produced with 5' RACE. The sequencer listed for this sample is Illumina HiSeq 2500. A second about 6 to 11 cycle PCR used a sample-barcoded 5' primer and a J-beta primer mix. Each TCR beta cDNA molecule received a unique molecular identifier from a template-switch 5' adaptor carrying 12 random nucleotides. At least 2.5 million CDR3-containing paired-end reads were obtained from each sample. First-strand cDNA was synthesized from all RNA with the Mint cDNA synthesis kit, primed by a TRBC-specific oligonucleotide. After uracil-DNA glycosylase treatment, a first 18-cycle PCR used universal primers M1SS and BC2_uni_R on all cDNA. From the authors' description of their analysis: For normalization, 1 million high-quality reads were randomly selected from each sample, with every read carrying a distinct molecular identifier. Reads with shared molecular identifiers were discarded instead of being binned into consensus sequences. MiTCR, set to a Q25 quality threshold and the strictest error-elimination algorithm, was used for CDR3 identification, clonotype clustering and error correction. A nonparametric unseen species model using Euler transformation provided a lower-bound estimate of total TCR beta diversity. TCRdb cleaned the public reads at Q25 with fastp, built clones with MiXCR and kept in-frame beta chains. Here each entry gathers all rows of one CDR3 protein and keeps the most common genes and DNA. The V and J calls and clone size are TCRdb's, not the authors'. Here the sample has 1.5 million to 2 million distinct CDR3 sequences; 30% to 35% occur a single time. Around 10% of the sample belongs to the ten largest clones.

The chain joins TRBV20-1 to TRBJ2-7; TRBD1 agrees with 8 junctional bases. The sequence was collected from a woman aged 30 to 39 in good health. The sequencing input was blood. The CDR3 protein: CSALGVQGAGEQYF. The nucleotide sequence is given as TGCAGTGCTTTGGGGGTTCAGGGGGCAGGCGAGCAGTACTTC.